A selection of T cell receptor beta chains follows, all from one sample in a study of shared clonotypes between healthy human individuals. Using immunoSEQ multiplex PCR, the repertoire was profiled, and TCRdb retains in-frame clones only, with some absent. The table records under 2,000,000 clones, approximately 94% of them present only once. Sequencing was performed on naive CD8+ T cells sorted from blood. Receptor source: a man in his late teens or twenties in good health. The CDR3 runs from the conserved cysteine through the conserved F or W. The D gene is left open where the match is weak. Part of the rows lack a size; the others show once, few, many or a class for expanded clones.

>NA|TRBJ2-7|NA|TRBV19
CASTKGHQKNYEQYF
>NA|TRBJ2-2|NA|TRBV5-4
CASSQIMAGVTGELFF
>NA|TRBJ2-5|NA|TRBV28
CASSLAGGETQYF
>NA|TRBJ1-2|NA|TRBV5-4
CASSSGQSGYTF
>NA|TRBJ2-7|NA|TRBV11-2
CASSLGQLYEQYF
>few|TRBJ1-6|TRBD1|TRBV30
CAWSPYQGVNSPLHF
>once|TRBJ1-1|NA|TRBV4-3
CASSQGQSMNTEAFF
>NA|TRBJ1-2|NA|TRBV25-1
CASSESGNYGYTF
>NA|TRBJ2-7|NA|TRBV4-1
CASSQDKHIAYEQYF
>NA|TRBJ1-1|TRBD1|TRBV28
CASSLLPTGTMNTEAFF
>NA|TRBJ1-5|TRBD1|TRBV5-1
CASRLDRASNQPQHF
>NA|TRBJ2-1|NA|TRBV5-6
CASSSRAESSYNEQFF
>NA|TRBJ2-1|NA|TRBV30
CAWSETSPNEQFF
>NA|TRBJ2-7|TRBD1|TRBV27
CASSYRDSYEQYF
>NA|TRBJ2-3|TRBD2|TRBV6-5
CASTSGVTDTQYF
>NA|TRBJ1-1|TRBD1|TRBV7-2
CASLRQGRTEAFF
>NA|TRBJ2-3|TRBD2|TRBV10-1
CASSRLAITDTQYF
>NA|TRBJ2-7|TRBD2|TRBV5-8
CASSARGGDYEQYF
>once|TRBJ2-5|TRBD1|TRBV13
CASSSTTGGRQTQYF
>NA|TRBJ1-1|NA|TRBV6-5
CASSPRPNTEAFF
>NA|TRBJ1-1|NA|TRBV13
CASRSPTQDPNTEAFF
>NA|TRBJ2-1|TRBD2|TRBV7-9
CASSLTSENEQFF
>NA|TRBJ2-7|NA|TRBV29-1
CSVVGAGAYEQYF